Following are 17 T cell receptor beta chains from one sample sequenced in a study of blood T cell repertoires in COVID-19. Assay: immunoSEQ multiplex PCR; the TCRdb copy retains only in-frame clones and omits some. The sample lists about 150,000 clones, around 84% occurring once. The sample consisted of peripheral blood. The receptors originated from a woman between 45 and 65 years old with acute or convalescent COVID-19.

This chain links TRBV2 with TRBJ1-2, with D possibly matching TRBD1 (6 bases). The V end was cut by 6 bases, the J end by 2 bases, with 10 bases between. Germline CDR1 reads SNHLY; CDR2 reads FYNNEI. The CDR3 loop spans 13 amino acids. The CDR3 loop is CASRTDRNYGYTF. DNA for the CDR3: TGTGCCAGCAGGACCGACAGGAACTATGGCTACACCTTC.

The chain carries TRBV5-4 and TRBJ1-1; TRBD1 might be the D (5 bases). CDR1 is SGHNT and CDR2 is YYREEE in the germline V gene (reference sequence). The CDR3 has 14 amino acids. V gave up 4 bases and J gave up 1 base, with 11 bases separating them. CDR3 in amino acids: CASSIPTGNTEAFF. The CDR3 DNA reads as TGTGCCAGCAGCATACCTACAGGGAACACTGAAGCTTTCTTT.

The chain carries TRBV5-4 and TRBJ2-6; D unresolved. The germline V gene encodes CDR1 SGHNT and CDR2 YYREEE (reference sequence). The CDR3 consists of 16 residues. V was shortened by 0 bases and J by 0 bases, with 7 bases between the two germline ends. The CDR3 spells CASSLVMSSGANVLTF. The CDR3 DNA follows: TGTGCCAGCAGCTTGGTAATGAGCTCTGGGGCCAACGTCCTGACTTTC.

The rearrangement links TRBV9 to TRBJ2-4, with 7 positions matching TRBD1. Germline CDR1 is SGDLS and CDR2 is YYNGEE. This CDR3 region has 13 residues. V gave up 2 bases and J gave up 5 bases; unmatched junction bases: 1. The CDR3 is CASSVGQQNIQYF. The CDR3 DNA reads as TGTGCCAGCAGCGTGGGACAGCAAAACATTCAGTACTTC. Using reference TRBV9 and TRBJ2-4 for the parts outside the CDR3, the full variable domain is DSGVTQTPKHLITATGQRVTLRCSPRSGDLSVYWYQQSLDQGLQFLIQYYNGEERAKGNILERFSAQQFPDLHSELNLSSLELGDSALYFCASSVGQQNIQYFGAGTRLSVL.

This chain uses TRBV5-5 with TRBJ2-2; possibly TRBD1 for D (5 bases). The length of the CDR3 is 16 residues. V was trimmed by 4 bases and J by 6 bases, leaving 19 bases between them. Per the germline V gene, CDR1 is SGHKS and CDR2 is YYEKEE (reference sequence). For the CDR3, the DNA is TGTGCCAGCAGCGGGGTCCCGACAGCCGCAGCCGGGGAGCTGTTTTTT. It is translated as CASSGVPTAAAGELFF.

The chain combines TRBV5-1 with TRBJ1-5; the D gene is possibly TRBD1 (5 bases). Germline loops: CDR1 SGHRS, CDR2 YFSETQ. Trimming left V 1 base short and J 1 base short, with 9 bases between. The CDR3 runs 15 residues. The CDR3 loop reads CASSLFSGSNQPQHF. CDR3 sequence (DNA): TGCGCCAGCAGCTTGTTTTCAGGGAGCAATCAGCCCCAGCATTTT.

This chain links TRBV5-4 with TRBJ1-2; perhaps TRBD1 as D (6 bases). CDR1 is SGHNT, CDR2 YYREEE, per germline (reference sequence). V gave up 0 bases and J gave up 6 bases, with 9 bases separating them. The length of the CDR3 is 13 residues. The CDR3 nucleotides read TGTGCCAGCAGCTTGGCGGGGGGCGATGGCTACACCTTC. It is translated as CASSLAGGDGYTF.

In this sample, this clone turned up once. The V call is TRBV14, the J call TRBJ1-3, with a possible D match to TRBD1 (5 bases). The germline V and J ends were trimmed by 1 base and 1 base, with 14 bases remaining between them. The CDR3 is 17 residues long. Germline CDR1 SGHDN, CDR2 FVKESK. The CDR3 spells CASSQVRQGHSGNTIYF. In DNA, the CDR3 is TGTGCCAGCAGCCAAGTGCGGCAGGGTCATTCTGGAAACACCATATATTTT.

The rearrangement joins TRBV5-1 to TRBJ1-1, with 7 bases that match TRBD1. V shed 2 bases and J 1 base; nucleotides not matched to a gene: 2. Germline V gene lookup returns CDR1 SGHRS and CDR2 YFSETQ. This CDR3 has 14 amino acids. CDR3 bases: TGCGCCAGCAGCTTTGGACAGGCGAACACTGAAGCTTTCTTT. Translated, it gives CASSFGQANTEAFF.

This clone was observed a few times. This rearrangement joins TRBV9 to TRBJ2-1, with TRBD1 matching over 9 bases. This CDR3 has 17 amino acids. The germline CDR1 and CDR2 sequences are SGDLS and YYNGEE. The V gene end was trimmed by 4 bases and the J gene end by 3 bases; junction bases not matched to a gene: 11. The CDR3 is CASSPKLGTGNYNEQFF. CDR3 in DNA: TGTGCCAGCAGCCCAAAGTTGGGGACAGGGAACTACAATGAGCAGTTCTTC.

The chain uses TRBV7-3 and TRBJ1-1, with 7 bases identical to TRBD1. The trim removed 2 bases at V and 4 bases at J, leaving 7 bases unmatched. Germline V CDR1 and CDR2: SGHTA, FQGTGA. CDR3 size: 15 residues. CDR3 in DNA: TGTGCCAGCAGCTTACAAACAGGGGAAGGCACTGAAGCTTTCTTT. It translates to CASSLQTGEGTEAFF.

The CDR3 is CASSLALGTGVGEQFF. The CDR3, as DNA: TGTGCCAGCAGCTTGGCCCTCGGGACAGGGGTGGGTGAGCAGTTCTTC. The J gene is TRBJ2-1, the V gene TRBV5-6; TRBD1 aligns across 10 bases. The CDR3 sequence is 16 residues long. V was clipped by 0 bases and J by 9 bases; unmatched bases: 9. Per the germline V gene, CDR1 is SGHDT and CDR2 is YYEEEE.

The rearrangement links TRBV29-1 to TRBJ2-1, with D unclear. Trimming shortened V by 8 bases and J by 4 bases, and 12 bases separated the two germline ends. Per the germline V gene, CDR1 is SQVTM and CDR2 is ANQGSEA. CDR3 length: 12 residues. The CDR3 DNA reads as TGCAGCTTGACCCTGACATACAATGAGCAGTTCTTC. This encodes CSLTLTYNEQFF.

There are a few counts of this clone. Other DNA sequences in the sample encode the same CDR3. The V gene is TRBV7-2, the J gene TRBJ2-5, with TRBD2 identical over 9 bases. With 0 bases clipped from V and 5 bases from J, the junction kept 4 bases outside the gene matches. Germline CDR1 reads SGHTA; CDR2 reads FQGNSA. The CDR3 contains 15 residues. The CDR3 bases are TGTGCCAGCAGCTTAGCGGGACTAGCTCCCGAGACCCAGTACTTC. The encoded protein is CASSLAGLAPETQYF.

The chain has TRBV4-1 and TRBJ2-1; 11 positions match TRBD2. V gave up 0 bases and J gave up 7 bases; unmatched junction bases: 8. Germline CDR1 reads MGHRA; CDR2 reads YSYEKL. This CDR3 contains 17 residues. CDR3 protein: CASSQDVAGGPGNEQFF. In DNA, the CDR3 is TGCGCCAGCAGCCAAGATGTAGCGGGGGGGCCTGGGAATGAGCAGTTCTTC.

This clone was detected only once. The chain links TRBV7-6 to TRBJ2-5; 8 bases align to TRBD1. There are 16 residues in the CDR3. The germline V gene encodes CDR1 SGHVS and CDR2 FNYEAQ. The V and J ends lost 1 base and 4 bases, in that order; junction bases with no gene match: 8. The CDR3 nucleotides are TGTGCCAGCAGCTTAGAATCCCAGGGGGCAGGAGAGACCCAGTACTTC. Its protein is CASSLESQGAGETQYF.

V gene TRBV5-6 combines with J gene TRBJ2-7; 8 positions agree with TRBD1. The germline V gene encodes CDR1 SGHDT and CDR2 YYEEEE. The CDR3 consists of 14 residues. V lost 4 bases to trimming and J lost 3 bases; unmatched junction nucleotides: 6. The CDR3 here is CASSPIDRGYEQYF. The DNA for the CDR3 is TGTGCCAGCAGCCCGATAGACAGGGGCTACGAGCAGTACTTC.